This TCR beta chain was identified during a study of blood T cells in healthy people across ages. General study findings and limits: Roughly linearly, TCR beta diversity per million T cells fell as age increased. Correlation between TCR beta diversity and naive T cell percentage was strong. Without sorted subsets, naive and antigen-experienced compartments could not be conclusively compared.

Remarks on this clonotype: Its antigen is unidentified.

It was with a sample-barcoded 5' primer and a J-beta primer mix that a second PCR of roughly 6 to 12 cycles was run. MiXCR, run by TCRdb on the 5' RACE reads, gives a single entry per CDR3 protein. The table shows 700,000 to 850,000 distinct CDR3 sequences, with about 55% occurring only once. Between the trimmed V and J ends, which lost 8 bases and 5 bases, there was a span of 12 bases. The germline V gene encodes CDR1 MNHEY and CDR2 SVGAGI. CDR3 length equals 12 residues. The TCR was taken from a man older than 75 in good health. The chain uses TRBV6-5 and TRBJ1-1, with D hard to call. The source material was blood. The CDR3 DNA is TGTGCCAGCCGAGGGTTTTCTACTGAAGCTTTCTTT. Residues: CASRGFSTEAFF.